This T cell receptor beta chain stems from a study of blood T cell repertoires in COVID-19. Turning to the study itself: COVID-19 samples from acute and convalescent phases originated in the United States, Italy and Spain.

Original methodology: Estimation of nucleated cell counts relied on the amplification of reference gene primers. TCRdb's table, derived via immunoSEQ multiplex PCR, lists solely in-frame clones and lacks some. V and J calls and clone size are given by that table; D and trimming were obtained from the DNA. The table lists hundreds of thousands of clones, more than 70% of them singletons. V lost 5 bases, J lost 6 bases, and 13 bases lay in between. The CDR3 runs to 13 residues. The genes are TRBV12-3 or TRBV12-4 and TRBJ2-5; tentative D call: TRBD1 (6 bases). Sequencing was performed on peripheral blood. The receptor was derived from a woman aged 50 to 65 with acute or convalescent COVID-19. The CDR3 region has the DNA TGTGCCAGCAGTCAGGGGAGAGGGAAGACCCAGTACTTC. Translating gives CASSQGRGKTQYF.